What follows are 8 T cell receptor beta chains derived from one specimen sequenced in a study of immune heterogeneity within non-small cell lung tumors. Bulk tumor genomic DNA constituted the template, at roughly 660 ng per sample. Each primary tumor yielded several biopsies, collected far apart from one another at surgery. Before undergoing curative surgery, patients had newly diagnosed non-small cell lung cancer that was untreated. Multiplex PCR relied on 32 V and 13 J primers to amplify TCR beta CDR3. One entry per CDR3 protein results from TCRdb running MiXCR on the multiplex PCR reads. The data contain 15,000 to 20,000 distinct CDR3 sequences, 25% to 35% of them seen just once; the ten biggest clones take up 4% to 5%. The sequencing sample was made of lung tumor tissue. Receptors originate from a man aged 35 to 55 with non-small cell lung cancer.

V gene TRBV19 combines with J gene TRBJ2-2, with D possibly matching TRBD2 (5 bases). Trimming stripped 1 base from V and 3 bases from J, with 15 bases between. The CDR3 has 17 amino acids. Germline CDR1 reads LNHDA; CDR2 reads SQIVND (reference sequence). The CDR3 coding sequence is TGTGCCAGTAGTATAGTGCGGGTGGACGCGTACACCGGGGAGCTGTTTTTT. Its translation: CASSIVRVDAYTGELFF. The full variable domain, with the rest looked up from reference TRBV19 and TRBJ2-2, is DGGITQSPKYLFRKEGQNVTLSCEQNLNHDAMYWYRQDPGQGLRLIYYSQIVNDFQKGDIAEGYSVSREKKESFPLTVTSAQKNPTAFYLCASSIVRVDAYTGELFFGEGSRLTVL.

This clonotype has a handful of counts. The chain joins TRBV7-8 to TRBJ1-1; D is perhaps TRBD1 (6 bases). CDR3 length: 14 amino acids. Between the trimmed V and J ends, which lost 3 bases and 1 base, there was a span of 9 bases. Germline CDR1 is SGHVS and CDR2 is FQNEAQ. The CDR3 protein is CASSLGHSNTEAFF. The CDR3 nucleotides read TGTGCCAGCAGCTTGGGACACTCGAACACTGAAGCTTTCTTT.

This clonotype was counted a single time. A much bigger clone sits one base away, suggesting this may be a read error. DNA of the CDR3: TGTGCCAGCATTCCCGGGACTGCCCCATACAATGAGCAGTTCTTC. Translation gives CASIPGTAPYNEQFF. The chain uses TRBV6-1 and TRBJ2-1; a possible D gene is TRBD2 (6 bases). The CDR3 spans 15 residues. Germline V gene data show CDR1 as MNHNS and CDR2 as SASEGT. The V and J ends lost 7 bases and 4 bases respectively, with 17 bases between them.

Within the sample, this clonotype is medium-sized. The chain uses TRBV6-1 and TRBJ1-1; tentative D call: TRBD1 (5 bases). The CDR3 sequence is 15 residues long. Trimming took off 7 bases at V and 1 base at J, with 16 bases between the two ends. Per the germline V gene, CDR1 is MNHNS and CDR2 is SASEGT. The CDR3 loop is CASTFGDGTNTEAFF. CDR3 bases: TGTGCCAGCACCTTCGGGGACGGGACGAACACTGAAGCTTTCTTT.

This clonotype was found many times. The V gene is TRBV6-4, the J gene TRBJ2-7, with 11 bases aligning to TRBD2. Per germline, CDR1 MRHNA and CDR2 SNTAGT. CDR3 length: 14 amino acids. The junction had 4 bases not matched to a gene; V was cut back by 6 bases and J by 3 bases. CDR3 sequence reads: CASSLTSGSYEQYF. CDR3 DNA: TGTGCCAGCAGCTTAACTAGCGGGAGCTACGAGCAGTACTTC.

This clonotype was found many times. V and J are TRBV6-1 and TRBJ1-2; 8 positions agree with TRBD1. This CDR3 region has 15 residues. CDR1 MNHNS and CDR2 SASEGT come from the germline V gene. V was pared by 5 bases and J by 2 bases, with 7 bases of the junction left unmatched. Here the CDR3 reads CASSKMDRANYGYTF. The CDR3 coding sequence is TGTGCCAGCAGTAAAATGGACAGGGCAAACTATGGCTACACCTTC.

This clonotype is medium-sized (0.01 to 0.1%) in the sample. The chain couples TRBV20-1 to TRBJ1-2; a weak D match, TRBD1 (5 bases). The CDR3 extends over 14 amino acids. The ends were cut back, 5 bases at V and 7 bases at J, with 20 bases in the middle. Germline V lookup: CDR1 DFQATT, CDR2 SNEGSKA (reference sequence). CDR3 sequence: CSASRTGREGGYTF. The CDR3 region has the DNA TGCAGTGCTTCCCGGACGGGGCGAGAGGGTGGCTACACCTTC.

This clonotype was detected ten times or more. The CDR3: CAISESGGKPGELFF. The DNA of the CDR3 is TGTGCCATCAGTGAATCGGGGGGGAAACCCGGGGAGCTGTTTTTT. The V gene is TRBV10-3, the J gene TRBJ2-2, with TRBD2 identical over 8 bases. J lost 6 bases, V lost 3 bases, and 6 bases had no gene match. Germline V lookup: CDR1 ENHRY, CDR2 SYGVKD. The CDR3 totals 15 residues.